This TCR beta chain was sequenced in a study of cytomegalovirus exposure and HLA in healthy donors. Study observations and caveats: Some segments of the V type, notably TRBV6-2 and TRBV6-3, were excluded as indistinguishable. TCR association rates varied by HLA locus in a later analysis, with DRB1 highest and HLA-C lowest.

Germline V gene sequence: CDR1 GTSNPN, CDR2 SVGIG (reference sequence). This CDR3 is built from 13 residues. V gave up 3 bases and J gave up 5 bases, with 13 bases separating them. The PCR had 60 Vbeta and 13 Jbeta primers. Some clones are missing from TCRdb's copy, which holds only in-frame ones; the method was immunoSEQ multiplex PCR. The profile covers 140,000 or so clones, with over 75% appearing a single time and roughly 2.9% taken by the ten largest. Donors sampled were nominally healthy, though unrecorded immune exposures were likely. As concerns this clone: The antigen remains undetermined.

The sequenced sample consisted of PBMCs. The chain recombines TRBV30 with TRBJ1-2; no clear D gene. The TCR was taken from a woman aged 25 to 39 in good health and CMV-seronegative. The CDR3 protein is CAWSTEGGYGYTF. CDR3 DNA: TGTGCCTGGAGCACCGAGGGCGGATATGGCTACACCTTC.